These T cell receptor beta chains were read from a single sample in a study of OX40 agonist ivuxolimab in advanced cancers. Profiling relied on immunoSEQ multiplex PCR, and the TCRdb table lists in-frame clones only, not all of them. The table includes more than 20,000 clones, around 90% detected once. Source: CD4+ or CD8+ T cells sorted from blood, taken in a trial of the OX40 agonist ivuxolimab. Source of these receptors: an adult with an advanced solid tumor such as melanoma, head and neck, liver or kidney cancer. CDR3s include the opening cysteine and the closing phenylalanine or tryptophan. A D gene is named only where the DNA matches it firmly. The size of a clone is reported for some rows only, either as once, few or many, or as a class for expanded clones.

d_call | j_call | cdr3_length | v_call | clone_size | cdr3_nt | cdr3_aa
- | TRBJ1-3 | 14 | TRBV5-4 | - | TGTGCCAGCAGCTTTTTTGGCTCTGGAAACACCATATATTTT | CASSFFGSGNTIYF
TRBD1 | TRBJ1-1 | 14 | TRBV2 | - | TGTGCCAGCAGGCCAACAGGGGGCGGAACTGAAGCTTTCTTT | CASRPTGGGTEAFF
- | TRBJ2-3 | 15 | TRBV9 | - | TGTGCCAGCAGCGTGAGGTGGGAGGGCACAGATACGCAGTATTTT | CASSVRWEGTDTQYF
TRBD2 | TRBJ2-7 | 15 | TRBV7-9 | - | TGTGCCAGCAGCTTTCCGGGACTAGCGATCTACGAGCAGTACTTC | CASSFPGLAIYEQYF
- | TRBJ2-1 | 14 | TRBV7-9 | - | TGTGCCAGCAGCTTGGAGGGAGTTGGAAATGAGCAGTTCTTC | CASSLEGVGNEQFF
TRBD2 | TRBJ2-1 | 12 | TRBV27 | - | TGTGCCAGCAGCCTAGGGGAGGGAATCCAGTTCTTC | CASSLGEGIQFF
- | TRBJ2-7 | 15 | TRBV6-6 | - | TGTGCCAGCAGCCACCCCCTGGACGGGGACTACGAGCAGTACTTC | CASSHPLDGDYEQYF
TRBD1 | TRBJ1-1 | 12 | TRBV19 | - | TGTGCCACCCAGGGGGCGACCGTTGAAGCTTTCTTT | CATQGATVEAFF
TRBD1 | TRBJ2-1 | 14 | TRBV23-1 | - | TGCGCCAGCGGGGGACAGGGGATCTACAATGAGCAGTTCTTC | CASGGQGIYNEQFF
TRBD1 | TRBJ1-4 | 16 | TRBV7-9 | - | TGTGCCAGCAGCGCCCGGGGGACAGTATTTAATGAAAAACTGTTTTTT | CASSARGTVFNEKLFF
- | TRBJ1-2 | 14 | TRBV6-1 | once | TGTGCCAGCAGTCAGGATGGGAAGACCTATGGCTACACCTTC | CASSQDGKTYGYTF
TRBD2 | TRBJ2-3 | 15 | TRBV11-2 | - | TGTGCCAGCAGCTTAGTGCGGGGGGGCCGGGATACGCAGTATTTT | CASSLVRGGRDTQYF
- | TRBJ2-2 | 14 | TRBV10-2 | - | TGCGCCAGCAGTGAGCTAAGCGTAGGGGGGGAGCTGTTTTTT | CASSELSVGGELFF
- | TRBJ1-1 | 15 | TRBV5-5 | - | TGTGCCAGCAGCGCGAGCGGGGGAATGAACACTGAAGCTTTCTTT | CASSASGGMNTEAFF
- | TRBJ2-7 | 15 | TRBV27 | - | TGTGCCAGCAGCCCCGGGAGCAGGTGGGACTACGAGCAGTACTTC | CASSPGSRWDYEQYF
- | TRBJ2-1 | 14 | TRBV25-1 | - | TGTGCCAGCAGTGAAGTTTCAGGATTGAATGAGCAGTTCTTC | CASSEVSGLNEQFF
TRBD2 | TRBJ2-7 | 19 | TRBV6-1 | - | TGTGCCAGCAGTGTCTTCTCCGGGACTAGCGGGGGTGGCCTCTACGAGCAGTACTTC | CASSVFSGTSGGGLYEQYF
TRBD2 | TRBJ2-3 | 17 | TRBV6-4 | - | TGTGCCAGCAGTGACTCGACTAGCGGGAGTGGCACAGATACGCAGTATTTT | CASSDSTSGSGTDTQYF
- | TRBJ2-7 | 15 | TRBV4-1 | - | TGCGCCAGCAGCCAAGCCCTCTTAGGATACTACGAGCAGTACTTC | CASSQALLGYYEQYF
TRBD1 | TRBJ2-7 | 16 | TRBV15 | - | TGTGCCACCAGGGAAGAGCTAGGGACAGTCTCCTACGAGCAGTACTTC | CATREELGTVSYEQYF
- | TRBJ2-1 | 15 | TRBV7-8 | - | TGTGCCAGCAGGGTGTACGAGGGAGGTGACAATGAGCAGTTCTTC | CASRVYEGGDNEQFF
- | TRBJ2-3 | 14 | TRBV9 | - | TGTGCCAGCAGCCCGGGATCCAGCACAGATACGCAGTATTTT | CASSPGSSTDTQYF
- | TRBJ2-7 | 15 | TRBV7-2 | - | TGTGCCAGCAGCTTCTGGTCGAGATATCCGATGGAGCAGTACTTC | CASSFWSRYPMEQYF
- | TRBJ2-7 | 17 | TRBV6-1 | - | TGTGCCAGCAGTGAAGCGGCCACAGGGTTTTGGTCCTACGAGCAGTACTTC | CASSEAATGFWSYEQYF
- | TRBJ1-2 | 14 | TRBV7-9 | - | TGTGCCAGCAGCTCGGACGGGTGGAACTATGGCTACACCTTC | CASSSDGWNYGYTF
TRBD1 | TRBJ2-3 | 13 | TRBV2 | - | TGTGCCACAGACAGGGCGAACACAGATACGCAGTATTTT | CATDRANTDTQYF
TRBD2 | TRBJ2-5 | 17 | TRBV10-2 | - | TGCGCCAGCAGTGAGTTTCCACCACCGACTAGCGGAGAGACCCAGTACTTC | CASSEFPPPTSGETQYF
- | TRBJ2-1 | 13 | TRBV6-6 | - | TGTGCCAGCAGTTCCGCTAGCACCAATGAGCAGTTCTTC | CASSSASTNEQFF
- | TRBJ1-4 | 13 | TRBV7-9 | - | TGTGCCAGCGGCAGAACAACTAATGAAAAACTGTTTTTT | CASGRTTNEKLFF
- | TRBJ1-3 | 15 | TRBV9 | - | TGTGCCAGCAGCGTGAGCTCCCGCTCAGGAAACACCATATATTTT | CASSVSSRSGNTIYF
- | TRBJ1-6 | 14 | TRBV19 | few | TGTGCCAGTAGTCCCCGGTGGGGGGATTCACCCCTCCACTTT | CASSPRWGDSPLHF
TRBD1 | TRBJ1-2 | 15 | TRBV4-1 | - | TGCGCCAGCAGCCAGGCAACAGGGGGCGGGTATGGCTACACCTTC | CASSQATGGGYGYTF
- | TRBJ2-3 | 14 | TRBV6-1 | few | TGTGCCAGCACCCAAAGGGGGGAATCAGATACGCAGTATTTT | CASTQRGESDTQYF
TRBD2 | TRBJ2-7 | 15 | TRBV27 | - | TGTGCCAGCGTATCTAGCGGGGGGAGGCTCGGCGAGCAGTACTTC | CASVSSGGRLGEQYF
- | TRBJ2-7 | 11 | TRBV30 | once | TGTGCCTGGATGGGGGCCTACGGGCAGTACTTC | CAWMGAYGQYF
- | TRBJ1-1 | 12 | TRBV5-1 | - | TGCGCCAGCAGCTTTGGGGTAGGGGAAGCTTTCTTT | CASSFGVGEAFF
TRBD1 | TRBJ2-3 | 16 | TRBV19 | - | TGTGCCAGTAGTATTGGGACAGAAACCGTCACAGATACGCAGTATTTT | CASSIGTETVTDTQYF
- | TRBJ2-7 | 13 | TRBV28 | - | TGTGCCAGCAGTTGGGCGGTTTCCTACGAGCAGTACTTC | CASSWAVSYEQYF
- | TRBJ1-1 | 13 | TRBV9 | - | TGTGCCAGCAGCCCCCAGGGGCGAACTGAAGCTTTCTTT | CASSPQGRTEAFF
TRBD1 | TRBJ1-6 | 15 | TRBV2 | few | TGTGCCAGCAGTGATATGACAGGGGGCATTTCACCCCTCCACTTT | CASSDMTGGISPLHF
- | TRBJ2-1 | 15 | TRBV18 | - | TGTGCCAGCTCACCATCGGGAATGTCCTACAATGAGCAGTTCTTC | CASSPSGMSYNEQFF
- | TRBJ2-3 | 15 | TRBV2 | few | TGTGCCAGCAGCAACAGGCCTGGTACCACAGATACGCAGTATTTT | CASSNRPGTTDTQYF
- | TRBJ1-2 | 17 | TRBV7-9 | few | TGTGCCAGCAGCTTCGTGGGGAGTGGGAGGAATCTGTATGGCTACACCTTC | CASSFVGSGRNLYGYTF
- | TRBJ2-1 | 15 | TRBV13 | - | TGTGCCAGCAGCCTGACGGGGGACTGGAACAATGAGCAGTTCTTC | CASSLTGDWNNEQFF
- | TRBJ2-3 | 13 | TRBV7-7 | - | TGTGCCACCCGGGACTTCAACACAGATACGCAGTATTTT | CATRDFNTDTQYF
- | TRBJ1-1 | 14 | TRBV5-6 | once | TGTGCCAGCAGCCAGTCAGTCTCGAACACTGAAGCTTTCTTT | CASSQSVSNTEAFF
- | TRBJ2-2 | 12 | TRBV9 | - | TGTGCCAGCAGGGTGGGCACCGGGGAGCTGTTTTTT | CASRVGTGELFF
- | TRBJ2-5 | 14 | TRBV5-1 | - | TGCGCCAGCAGCTCCCACAGGGTTGGGGAGACCCAGTACTTC | CASSSHRVGETQYF
TRBD2 | TRBJ2-1 | 17 | TRBV11-2 | - | TGTGCCAGCAGCCCGAGGACTAGCGGGGGCTCCTACAATGAGCAGTTCTTC | CASSPRTSGGSYNEQFF
TRBD2 | TRBJ2-7 | 15 | TRBV13 | - | TGTGCCAGCAGCGTTGGACTAGCGGGAGTGAACGAGCAGTACTTC | CASSVGLAGVNEQYF
TRBD1 | TRBJ1-1 | 13 | TRBV11-1 | - | TGTGCCAGCAGCTGGGACAGGGGGCCTGAAGCTTTCTTT | CASSWDRGPEAFF
- | TRBJ2-5 | 19 | TRBV12-1 | - | TGTGCCAGCAGCTCGATCCGGGACACGCGAAGGGGGACTAAAGAGACCCAGTACTTC | CASSSIRDTRRGTKETQYF
- | TRBJ1-3 | 16 | TRBV2 | - | TGTGCCAGCAGGGGGTATGGGGGATCTTCTGGAAACACCATATATTTT | CASRGYGGSSGNTIYF
- | TRBJ2-3 | 16 | TRBV10-1 | - | TGCGCCAGCAGTGAGTCGACGGGTGGTGTGGGGGATACGCAGTATTTT | CASSESTGGVGDTQYF
- | TRBJ2-7 | 15 | TRBV4-1 | few | TGCGCCAGCAGCCCTAGCCGGGACACGCCCTACGAGCAGTACTTC | CASSPSRDTPYEQYF
TRBD2 | TRBJ2-7 | 15 | TRBV6-1 | - | TGTGCCAGCAGTCCCTCGGGACTAGCGATCTACGAGCAGTACTTC | CASSPSGLAIYEQYF
TRBD2 | TRBJ2-7 | 17 | TRBV10-3 | - | TGTGCCATCAGTGAAGTACTAGCGGAATCGACTCCCTACGAGCAGTACTTC | CAISEVLAESTPYEQYF